This note documents a single T cell receptor (beta chain) sequence. Its antigen is undetermined. This specimen belongs to a study of T-cell memory formation after mild COVID-19. Study as a whole: Largely donor-specific TCR clusters were found.

TCRdb reprocessed the 5' RACE reads with MiXCR, giving one entry per CDR3 protein. The sample yields fewer than 700,000 distinct CDR3 sequences, approximately 18% seen once. Study-level findings and limits: Those CD4+ clones that contracted were mainly in CM and EM (CD8+ ones in EMRA). Within pre-infection memory, some responding clones were found, suggesting cross-reactive memory joined. Later expanders leaned CD4+, whereas clones that contracted between day 15 and 85 were balanced CD4/CD8.

The CDR3 has 14 amino acids. Sequencing used PBMCs or a T cell subset sorted from them (not recorded which). V and J are TRBV21-1 and TRBJ2-7. TRBV21-1 is given as a pseudogene. This receptor was obtained from an adult woman who had mild COVID-19 (a few samples of this study predate the infection). Cell type and time point are not known. CDR3 sequence: CASSKSEDYYEQYF. The CDR3 DNA reads as TGTGCCAGCAGCAAGAGTGAGGATTACTACGAGCAGTACTTC.